This record covers a single TCR beta chain. Its antigen is unknown. No much larger clone is present one base from it, and per-base qualities are unavailable. This record comes from a study of CD4+ T cells in melanoma (dated by TCRdb to the early 2020s). Regarding the study in general: Neoantigen-specific CD4+ T cells in human melanoma were what the study investigated. Overall study outcomes, separate from this receptor: Neoantigen-specific CD4+ T cells were reported to be correlated with the function of CD8+ T cells, macrophages and B cells. Neoantigen-specific CD4+ T cells in melanoma were reported to have a range of differentiation states.

The donors were melanoma patients. The cysteine opens and the phenylalanine closes a CDR3 of 16 amino acids. Only the CDR3 DNA is retained, 48 bases long and in frame from the first base. V lost 4 bases and J lost 1 base, and the count of bases not matched to a germline gene is 7. The germline V gene (reference sequence) provides CDR1 MNHEY and CDR2 SMNVEV. The library was built by means of the immunoSEQ multiplex PCR assay. TCRdb stores this immuneACCESS table with in-frame sequences only. Part of the clones is absent; in the studies checked, under half of the shortfall reflects unresolved V genes, and no reason is known for the rest. This sample holds about 13,000 clones; around 68% were observed only once. The top ten clones comprise 15% to 20% of the sample.

Sequenced: cells from a culture (not recorded whether cultured in vitro). This clonotype was sampled from a human donor with melanoma. The chain is assembled from TRBV27 and TRBJ2-5, with TRBD2 matching 9 junction bases. This receptor has the CDR3 CASSSRRRGGQETQYF. The DNA reads TGTGCCAGCAGTTCCCGACGGCGGGGGGGCCAAGAGACCCAGTACTTC.